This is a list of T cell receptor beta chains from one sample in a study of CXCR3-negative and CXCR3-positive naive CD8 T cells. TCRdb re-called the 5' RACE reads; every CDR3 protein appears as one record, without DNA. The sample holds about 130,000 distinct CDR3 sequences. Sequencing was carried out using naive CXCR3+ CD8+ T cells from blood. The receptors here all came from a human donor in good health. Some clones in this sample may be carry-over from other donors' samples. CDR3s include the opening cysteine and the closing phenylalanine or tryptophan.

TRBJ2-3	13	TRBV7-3	CSSSVKSTDTQYF
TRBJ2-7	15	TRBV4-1	CASSERHGSDYEQYF
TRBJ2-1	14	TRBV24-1	CATSDFPSYNEQFF
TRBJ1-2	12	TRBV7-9	CASSPPGIGYTF
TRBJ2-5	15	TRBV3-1	CASSQTGGYEETQYF
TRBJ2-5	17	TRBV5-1	CASSLVGSGRNGETQYF
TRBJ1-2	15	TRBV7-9	CASSLATGQRDGYTF
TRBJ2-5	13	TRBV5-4	CASSWDRKETQYF
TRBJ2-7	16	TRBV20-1	CSARDATGTSTNEQYF
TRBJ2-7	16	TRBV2	CASSEVSGVRSGEQYF
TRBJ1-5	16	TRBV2	CASKSSGGVVAQPQHF
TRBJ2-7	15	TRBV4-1	CASSQSLAGVYEQYF
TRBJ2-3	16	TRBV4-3	CASSQTPSGGADTQYF
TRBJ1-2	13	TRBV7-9	CASSDGTVYGYTF
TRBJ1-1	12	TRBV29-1	CSAEGLGDEAFF
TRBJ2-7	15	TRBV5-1	CASSSTPAGEYEQYF
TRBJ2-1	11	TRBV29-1	CSVVKGDEQFF
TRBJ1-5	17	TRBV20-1	CSARDMEGVGSNQPQHF
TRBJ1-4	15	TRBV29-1	CSVEDFRQGGEKLFF
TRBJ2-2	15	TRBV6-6	CASSYGQLNTGELSF
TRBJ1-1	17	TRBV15	CATSRNLYKGDPTEAFF
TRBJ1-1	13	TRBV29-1	CSVEGGVTLNAFF